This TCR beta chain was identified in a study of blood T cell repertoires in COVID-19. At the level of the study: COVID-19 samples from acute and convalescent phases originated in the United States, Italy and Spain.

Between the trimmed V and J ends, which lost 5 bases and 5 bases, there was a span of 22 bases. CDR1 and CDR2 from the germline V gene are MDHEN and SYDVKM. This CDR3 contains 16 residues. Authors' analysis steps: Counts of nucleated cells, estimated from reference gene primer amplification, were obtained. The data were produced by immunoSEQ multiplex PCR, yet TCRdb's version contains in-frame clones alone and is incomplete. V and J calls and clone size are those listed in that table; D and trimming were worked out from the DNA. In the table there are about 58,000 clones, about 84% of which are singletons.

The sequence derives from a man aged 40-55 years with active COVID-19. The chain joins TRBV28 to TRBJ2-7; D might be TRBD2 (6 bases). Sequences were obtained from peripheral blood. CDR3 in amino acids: CASSPPDYILVHEQYF. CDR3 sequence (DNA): TGTGCCAGCAGTCCCCCGGACTACATCTTAGTCCACGAGCAGTACTTC.